The clone carrying this T cell receptor beta chain has ten or more counts. Antigen specificity is unknown. These data originate in a study of T-cell reconstitution after alpha-beta-depleted transplantation in children. The CDR3 has 14 residues. With 3 bases removed from V and 2 bases from J, the gap between germline ends came to 7 bases. Germline V gene sequence: CDR1 LNHDA, CDR2 SQIVND (reference sequence). Unique molecular identifiers were used to barcode this TCRbeta library. TCRdb ran MiXCR on the PCR reads and lists one entry per CDR3 protein. Among around 300,000 distinct CDR3 sequences listed, about 9.5% were seen once. Study-level findings and limits: As was reported, about two months after transplant, alpha-beta T cells came from several hundred expanded graft clones. After transplant, high TCRbeta diversity at day 60 in some patients arose from surviving recipient T cells and thymic progenitors. One year after transplant, T-cell counts and diversity came mostly from newly produced T cells.

The chain carries TRBV19 and TRBJ2-2; D remains ambiguous. Sequenced material: PBMCs, taken before TCRalphabeta/CD19-depleted stem cell transplant. The clonotype originates from a boy less than two years old with acute myeloid leukemia, due to receive a stem cell transplant. CDR3 region: CASSMDLNTGELFF. In nucleotides, the CDR3 is TGTGCCAGTAGTATGGACCTTAACACCGGGGAGCTGTTTTTT.